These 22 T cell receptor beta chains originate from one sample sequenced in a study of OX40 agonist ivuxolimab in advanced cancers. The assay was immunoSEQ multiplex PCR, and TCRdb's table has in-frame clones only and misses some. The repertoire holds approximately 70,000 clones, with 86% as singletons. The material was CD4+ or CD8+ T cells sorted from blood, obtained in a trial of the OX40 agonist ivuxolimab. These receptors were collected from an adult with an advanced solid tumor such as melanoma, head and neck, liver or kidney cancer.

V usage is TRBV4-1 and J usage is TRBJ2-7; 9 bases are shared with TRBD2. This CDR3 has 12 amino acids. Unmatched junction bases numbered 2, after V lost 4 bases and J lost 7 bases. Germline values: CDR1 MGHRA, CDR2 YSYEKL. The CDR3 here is CASSLSGGEQYF. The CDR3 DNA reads TGCGCCAGCAGCCTTAGCGGGGGAGAGCAGTACTTC.

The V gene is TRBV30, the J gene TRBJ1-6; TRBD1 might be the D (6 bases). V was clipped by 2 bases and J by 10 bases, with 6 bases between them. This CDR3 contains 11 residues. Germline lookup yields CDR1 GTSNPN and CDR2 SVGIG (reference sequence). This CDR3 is CAWSQGSPLHF. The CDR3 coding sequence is TGTGCCTGGAGTCAGGGGTCACCCCTCCACTTT.

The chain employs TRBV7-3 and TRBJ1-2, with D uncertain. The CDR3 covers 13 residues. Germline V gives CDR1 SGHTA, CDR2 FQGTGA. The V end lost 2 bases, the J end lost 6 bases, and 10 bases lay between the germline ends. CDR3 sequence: CASSLSGVHGYTF. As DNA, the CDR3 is TGTGCCAGCAGCTTATCCGGGGTACATGGCTACACCTTC.

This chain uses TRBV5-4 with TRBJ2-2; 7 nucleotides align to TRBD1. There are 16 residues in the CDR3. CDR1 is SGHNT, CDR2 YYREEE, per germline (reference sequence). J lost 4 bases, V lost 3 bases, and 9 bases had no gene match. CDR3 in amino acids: CASSSGQSWSTGELFF. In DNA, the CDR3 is TGTGCCAGCAGCTCGGGACAGTCCTGGTCCACCGGGGAGCTGTTTTTT.

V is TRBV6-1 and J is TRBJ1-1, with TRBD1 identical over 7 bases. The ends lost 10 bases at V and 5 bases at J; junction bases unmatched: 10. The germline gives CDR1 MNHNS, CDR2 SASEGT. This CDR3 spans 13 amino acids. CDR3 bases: TGTGCCATAAGACAGGGATTGATTACTGAAGCTTTCTTT. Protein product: CAIRQGLITEAFF.

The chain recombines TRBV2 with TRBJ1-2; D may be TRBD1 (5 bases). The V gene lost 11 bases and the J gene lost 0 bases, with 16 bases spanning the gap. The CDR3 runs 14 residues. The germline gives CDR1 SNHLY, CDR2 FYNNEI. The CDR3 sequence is CAVGEPAANYGYTF. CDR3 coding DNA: TGTGCCGTGGGGGAGCCGGCTGCTAACTATGGCTACACCTTC.

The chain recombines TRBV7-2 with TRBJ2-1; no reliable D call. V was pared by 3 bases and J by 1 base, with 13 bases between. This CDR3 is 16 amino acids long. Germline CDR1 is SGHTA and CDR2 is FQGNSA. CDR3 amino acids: CASSFYPLGSYNEQFF. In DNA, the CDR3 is TGTGCCAGCAGCTTTTACCCCTTGGGATCCTACAATGAGCAGTTCTTC.

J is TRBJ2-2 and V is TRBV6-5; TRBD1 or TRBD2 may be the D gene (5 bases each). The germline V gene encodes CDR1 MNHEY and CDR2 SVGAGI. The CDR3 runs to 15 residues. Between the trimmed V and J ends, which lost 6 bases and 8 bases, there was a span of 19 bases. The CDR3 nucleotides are TGTGCCAGCAGCCGCACGCCAGGGACCACGGGGGAGCTGTTTTTT. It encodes CASSRTPGTTGELFF.

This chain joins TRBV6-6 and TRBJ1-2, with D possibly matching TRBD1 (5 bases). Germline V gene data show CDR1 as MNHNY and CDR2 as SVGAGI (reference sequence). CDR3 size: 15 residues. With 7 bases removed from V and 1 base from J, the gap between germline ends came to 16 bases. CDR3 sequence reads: CASTNGEGRNYGYTF. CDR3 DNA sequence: TGTGCCAGCACCAACGGGGAGGGGCGTAACTATGGCTACACCTTC.

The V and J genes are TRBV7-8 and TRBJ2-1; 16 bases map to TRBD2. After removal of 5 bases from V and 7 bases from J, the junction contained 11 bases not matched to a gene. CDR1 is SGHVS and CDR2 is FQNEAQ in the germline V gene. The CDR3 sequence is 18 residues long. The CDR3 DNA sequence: TGTGCCAGCAGCGGCGTCCCGGGACTAGCGGGAGGGGGGAATGAGCAGTTCTTC. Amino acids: CASSGVPGLAGGGNEQFF.

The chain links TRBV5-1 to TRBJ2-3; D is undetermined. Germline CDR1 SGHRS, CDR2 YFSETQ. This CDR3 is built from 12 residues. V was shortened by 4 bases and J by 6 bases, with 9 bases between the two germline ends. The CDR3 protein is CASSALRDTQYF. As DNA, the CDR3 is TGCGCCAGCAGCGCTTTGCGGGATACGCAGTATTTT.

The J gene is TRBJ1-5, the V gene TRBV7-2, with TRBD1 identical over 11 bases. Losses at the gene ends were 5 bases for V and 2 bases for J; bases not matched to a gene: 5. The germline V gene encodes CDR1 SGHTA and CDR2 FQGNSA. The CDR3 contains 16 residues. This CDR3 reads CASSDRDRGGNQPQHF. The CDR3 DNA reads TGTGCCAGCAGCGACCGGGACAGGGGGGGCAATCAGCCCCAGCATTTT.

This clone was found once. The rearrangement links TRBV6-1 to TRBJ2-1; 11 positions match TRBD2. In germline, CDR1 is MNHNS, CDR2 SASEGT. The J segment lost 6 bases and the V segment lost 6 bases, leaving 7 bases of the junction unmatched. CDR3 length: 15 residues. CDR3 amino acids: CASSPASGGTNEQFF. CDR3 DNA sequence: TGTGCCAGCAGCCCCGCTAGCGGGGGGACCAATGAGCAGTTCTTC.

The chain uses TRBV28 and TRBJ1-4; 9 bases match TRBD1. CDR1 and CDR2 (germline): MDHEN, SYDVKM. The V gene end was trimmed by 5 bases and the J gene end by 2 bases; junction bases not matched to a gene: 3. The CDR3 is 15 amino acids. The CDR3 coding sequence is TGTGCCAGCAGTAGGGGGACAGGGACTAATGAAAAACTGTTTTTT. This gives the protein CASSRGTGTNEKLFF.

The CDR3 loop is CASRTSGRAGEQFF. CDR3 DNA: TGTGCCAGCAGAACTAGCGGGAGGGCTGGTGAGCAGTTCTTC. The rearrangement joins TRBV27 to TRBJ2-1, with TRBD2 matching 13 bases. Trimming cost V 6 bases and J 9 bases; bases outside gene matches: 5. The CDR3 contains 14 residues. CDR1 is MNHEY, CDR2 SMNVEV, per germline (reference sequence).

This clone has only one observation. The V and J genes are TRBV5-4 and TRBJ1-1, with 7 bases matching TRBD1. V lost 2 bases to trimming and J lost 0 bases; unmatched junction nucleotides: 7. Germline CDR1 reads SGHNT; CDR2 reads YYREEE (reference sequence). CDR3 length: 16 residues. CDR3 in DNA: TGTGCCAGCAGCTTCTGGGGACAGCTCATGAACACTGAAGCTTTCTTT. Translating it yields CASSFWGQLMNTEAFF. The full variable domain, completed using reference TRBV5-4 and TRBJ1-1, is ETGVTQSPTHLIKTRGQQVTLRCSSQSGHNTVSWYQQALGQGPQFIFQYYREEENGRGNFPPRFSGLQFPNYSSELNVNALELDDSALYLCASSFWGQLMNTEAFFGQGTRLTVV.

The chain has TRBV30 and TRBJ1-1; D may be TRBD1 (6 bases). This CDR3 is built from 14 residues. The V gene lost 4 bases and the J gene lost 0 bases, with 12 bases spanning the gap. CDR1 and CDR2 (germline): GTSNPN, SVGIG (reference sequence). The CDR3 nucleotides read TGTGCCTGGATGCAGGGGCAGGTGAACACTGAAGCTTTCTTT. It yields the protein CAWMQGQVNTEAFF.

The CDR3 DNA is TGTGCCAGCAGCCAACCTGGACTAGCGGGAGGGGAGCGGGGAGATACGCAGTATTTT. Amino acid sequence: CASSQPGLAGGERGDTQYF. V usage is TRBV7-9 and J usage is TRBJ2-3; the match to TRBD2 covers 15 bases. The CDR3 has 19 amino acids. J was trimmed by 5 bases and V by 5 bases; bases with no gene match: 14. Germline lookup yields CDR1 SEHNR and CDR2 FQNEAQ (reference sequence).

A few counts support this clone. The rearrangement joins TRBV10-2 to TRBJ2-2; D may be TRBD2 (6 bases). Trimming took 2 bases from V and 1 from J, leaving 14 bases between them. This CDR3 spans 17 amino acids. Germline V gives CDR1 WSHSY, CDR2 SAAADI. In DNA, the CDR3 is TGCGCCAGCAGTGAGGTCCCCCCGGGACTGAACACCGGGGAGCTGTTTTTT. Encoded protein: CASSEVPPGLNTGELFF.

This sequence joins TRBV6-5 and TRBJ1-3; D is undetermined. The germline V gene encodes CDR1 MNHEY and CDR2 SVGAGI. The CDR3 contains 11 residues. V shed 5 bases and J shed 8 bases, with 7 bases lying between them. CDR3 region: CASSPRYTIYF. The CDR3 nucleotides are TGTGCCAGCAGTCCTCGGTACACCATATATTTT.

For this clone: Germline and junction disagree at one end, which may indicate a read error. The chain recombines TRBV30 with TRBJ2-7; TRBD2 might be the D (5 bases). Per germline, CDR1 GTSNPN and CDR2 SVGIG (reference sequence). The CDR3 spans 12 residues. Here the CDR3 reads CAGSGLSYEQYF. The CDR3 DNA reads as TGTGCCGGGAGCGGCCTCTCCTACGAGCAGTACTTC.

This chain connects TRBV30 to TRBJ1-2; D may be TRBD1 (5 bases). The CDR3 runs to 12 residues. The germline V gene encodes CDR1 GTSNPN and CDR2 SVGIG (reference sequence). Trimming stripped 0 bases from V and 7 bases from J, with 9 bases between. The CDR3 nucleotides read TGTGCCTGGAGTGTACAGGCGGGTGGCTACACCTTC. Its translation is CAWSVQAGGYTF. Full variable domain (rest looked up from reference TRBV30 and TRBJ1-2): SQTIHQWPATLVQPVGSPLSLECTVEGTSNPNLYWYRQAAGRGLQLLFYSVGIGQISSEVPQNLSASRPQDRQFILSSKKLLLSDSGFYLCAWSVQAGGYTFGSGTRLTVV.